This T cell receptor beta chain was documented in a study of blood T cell repertoires in COVID-19 (TCRdb year 2020). With regard to the full study: Samples covering the acute and convalescent phases of COVID-19 were provided by collaborators in the United States, Italy and Spain. The repertoires were released in a freely available public database intended as a resource for research on the immune response to SARS-CoV-2. Sample metadata almost always included a de-identified subject ID, COVID-19 status, age in years and sex. Where available, HLA class I and class II types were obtained from metadata supplied by the sample provider rather than from assay-based typing. Subjects who had been exposed to COVID-19, were actively infected with it, or had recovered from it provided the deeply sampled blood TCRbeta repertoires that made up the dataset. The prospective study material was composed of cDNA or gDNA derived from T cells, B-cell-depleted T cells, or PBMCs. Samples were obtained from the ongoing ImmuneRACE study (first 160 participants) and from some 1,200 subjects provided by 6 global collaborators.

The immunoSEQ Assay, a bias-controlled multiplex PCR, was used to amplify TCRbeta CDR3 regions from genomic DNA. In the paper's pipeline: Nucleated cell counts per sample were estimated from amplification of reference gene primers within the assay. To quantify the absolute abundance of each unique TCRbeta CDR3 rearrangement, sequence reads were collapsed and filtered. For each sample, productive Simpson clonality was calculated by taking the square root of Simpson's diversity index across productive rearrangements. TCRdb's version of the immuneACCESS table is confined to in-frame rearrangements and falls short of the full clone set. An unresolved V gene accounts for under half of the shortfall where checked; the remainder is of unknown origin. D and trimming were read from the DNA, whereas the V and J calls and clone size are those reported in that table. The sample has about 260,000 clones on record, roughly 90% of them singletons. The ten largest clones capture roughly 12% of the sample.

One collaborating source in Seattle enrolled patients while the patients were actively infected and followed the patients over time throughout the course of disease. The collaborating institutions used their own protocols to collect whole blood in K2EDTA tubes. Collaborator samples were shipped for TCRbeta analysis as frozen whole blood, isolated PBMCs, or DNA extracted from either sample type. With respect to this clone: It lacks a known antigen. No clone much larger than this one lies a single base away; base qualities are absent.

As encoded in the germline V gene, CDR1 is SGHVS while CDR2 is FQNEAQ. The CDR3 runs 13 residues from the cysteine to the phenylalanine. Of all the DNA, just the CDR3 is kept, 39 bases in frame from base 1. V gives up 6 bases and J gives up 0 bases, and the segment between their germline ends measures 9 bases. Here is what the overall study found, with its caveats: How much clinical and demographic metadata was included differed by source and by participant, and the metadata was provided uncurated.

The sample was peripheral blood. The sequence joins TRBV7-8 to TRBJ2-7; a weak D assignment points to TRBD2 (6 bases agree). The receptor was derived from a woman aged 25 to 39 with COVID-19, enrolled during active disease. DNA sequence: TGTGCCAGCAGTTGGGACTCCTCCTACGAGCAGTACTTC. Translated, it reads CASSWDSSYEQYF.